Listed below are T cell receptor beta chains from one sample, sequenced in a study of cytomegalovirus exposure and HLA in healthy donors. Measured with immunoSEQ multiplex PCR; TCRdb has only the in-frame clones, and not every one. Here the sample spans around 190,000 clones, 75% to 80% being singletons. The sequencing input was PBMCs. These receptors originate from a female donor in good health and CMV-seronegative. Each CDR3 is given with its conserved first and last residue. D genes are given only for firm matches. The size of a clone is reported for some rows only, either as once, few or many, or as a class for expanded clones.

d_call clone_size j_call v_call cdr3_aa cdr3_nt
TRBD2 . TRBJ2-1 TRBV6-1 CASSVGRGASYNEQFF TGTGCCAGCAGTGTCGGGAGGGGCGCTTCCTACAATGAGCAGTTCTTC
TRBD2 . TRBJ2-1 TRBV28 CASSPRTSGRAHNEQFF TGTGCCAGCAGTCCCCGGACTAGCGGGAGGGCCCATAATGAGCAGTTCTTC
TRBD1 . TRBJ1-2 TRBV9 CASQGDNYGYTF TGTGCCAGCCAGGGGGATAACTATGGCTACACCTTC
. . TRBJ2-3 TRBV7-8 CASSLGTIRTDTQYF TGTGCCAGCAGCTTAGGGACTATACGCACAGATACGCAGTATTTT
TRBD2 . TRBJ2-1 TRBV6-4 CASSDPIAGVSHNEQFF TGTGCCAGCAGTGACCCCATAGCGGGAGTTTCCCACAATGAGCAGTTCTTC
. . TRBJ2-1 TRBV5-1 CASAARTATLPNNEQFF TGCGCCAGCGCGGCCAGGACAGCCACCTTGCCTAACAATGAGCAGTTCTTC
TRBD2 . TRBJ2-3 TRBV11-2 CASSFSGGSDTQYF TGTGCCAGCAGCTTTAGCGGGGGGTCAGATACGCAGTATTTT
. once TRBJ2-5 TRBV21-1 CASSTTGAIQETQYF TGTGCCAGCAGCACGACAGGGGCCATACAAGAGACCCAGTACTTC
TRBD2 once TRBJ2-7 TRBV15 CATSSGLAGGGYEQYF TGTGCCACCAGTTCGGGACTAGCGGGAGGCGGCTACGAGCAGTACTTC
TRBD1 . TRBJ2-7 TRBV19 CASSHRRQGAYEQYF TGTGCCAGTAGCCACCGCCGACAGGGGGCTTACGAGCAGTACTTC
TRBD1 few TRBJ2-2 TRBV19 CASRGTGGTAGELFF TGTGCCAGTAGGGGGACAGGGGGCACCGCCGGGGAGCTGTTTTTT